This TCR beta chain was found in a study of human T cells and chemical hapten exposure. About the research overall: A patient group, mainly female, showed alopecia areata, totalis or universalis.

This clonotype was counted only a few times. Its antigen is unknown. The germline gives CDR1 SGHTA, CDR2 FQGTGA. V was shortened by 2 bases and J by 3 bases, with 13 bases between the two germline ends. This CDR3 comprises 15 residues. TCRdb independently ran MiXCR on the RACE reads; one entry per CDR3 protein. The sample yields about 82,000 distinct CDR3 sequences, 6% to 8.5% seen once. As to time point: patch test 2, 6 weeks after DPC sensitization. Treatment meaning: therapeutic diphenylcyclopropenone sensitization with weekly scalp DPC. Patches went on only after blood had been drawn each time. Study-wide results and limits: TCRs at a frequency above 1 in 1000 stayed unchanged with DPC sensitization.

Source: whole blood, taken in connection with sensitization to the hapten diphenylcyclopropenone (DPC). This clonotype originated in a woman aged 25 to 39 with alopecia areata. Some clones in this sample may be carry-over from other donors' samples. The rearrangement links TRBV7-3 to TRBJ1-1; no reliable D call. This CDR3 is CASSLQLIRDTEAFF. CDR3 in DNA: TGTGCCAGCAGCTTACAGCTTATTAGGGACACTGAAGCTTTCTTT. Full variable domain (rest looked up from reference TRBV7-3 and TRBJ1-1): GAGVSQTPSNKVTEKGKYVELRCDPISGHTALYWYRQSLGQGPEFLIYFQGTGAADDSGLPNDRFFAVRPEGSVSTLKIQRTERGDSAVYLCASSLQLIRDTEAFFGQGTRLTVV.